These 7 T cell receptor beta chains were sequenced from one sample in a study of T cell responses to AZD1222 COVID-19 vaccine. Here immunoSEQ multiplex PCR was the method, and the copy in TCRdb shows in-frame clones only, minus some. This table has 90,000 to 140,000 clones, roughly 82% appearing once. The sample here was peripheral blood, taken on day 0 of AZD1222 vaccination. The receptors were sampled from an adult in good health.

The rearrangement uses TRBV7-9 and TRBJ2-7; D unresolved. Deletions cut 8 bases from V and 2 bases from J, with 10 bases between. Germline CDR1 reads SEHNR; CDR2 reads FQNEAQ (reference sequence). CDR3 size: 12 residues. CDR3 nucleotides: TGTGCCAGCGAAGACACCCCCTACGAGCAGTACTTC. Protein: CASEDTPYEQYF. The full variable domain, in which reference TRBV7-9 and TRBJ2-7 provide the parts outside the CDR3, is DTGVSQNPRHKITKRGQNVTFRCDPISEHNRLYWYRQTLGQGPEFLTYFQNEAQLEKSRLLSDRFSAERPKGSFSTLEIQRTEQGDSAMYLCASEDTPYEQYFGPGTRLTVT.

The chain employs TRBV6-1 and TRBJ2-5, with D possibly being TRBD1 (6 bases). V was cut by 2 bases and J by 4 bases, with 11 bases left in between. Germline-derived CDR1 and CDR2 are MNHNS and SASEGT. The CDR3 spans 14 residues. The CDR3 DNA reads as TGTGCCAGCAGTGAAACTGCAGGGGTAGAGACCCAGTACTTC. Its translation: CASSETAGVETQYF.

To note about this clone: Other nucleotide sequences from this sample produce the same CDR3. The chain uses TRBV15 and TRBJ1-1, with D unresolved. Looked up from germline, CDR1 is LNHNV and CDR2 is YYDKDF (reference sequence). The CDR3 sequence is 15 residues long. The V gene lost 1 base and the J gene lost 0 bases, with 9 bases spanning the gap. The CDR3 here is CATSRARGMNTEAFF. DNA of the CDR3: TGTGCCACCAGCAGAGCCCGGGGTATGAACACTGAAGCTTTCTTT.

The chain has TRBV19 and TRBJ2-3, with 8 bases matching TRBD2. Germline CDR1 reads LNHDA; CDR2 reads SQIVND (reference sequence). The CDR3 totals 19 residues. The trim removed 5 bases at V and 2 bases at J, leaving 18 bases unmatched. The CDR3 nucleotides are TGTGCCAGTAGTCCCCCCAGCCCCAGCTCGCGGGGGGCCACAGATACGCAGTATTTT. Amino acids: CASSPPSPSSRGATDTQYF.

The chain employs TRBV5-4 and TRBJ2-5; TRBD2 agrees at 12 bases. This CDR3 region has 16 residues. After removal of 4 bases from V and 3 bases from J, the junction contained 7 bases not matched to a gene. Per the germline V gene, CDR1 is SGHNT and CDR2 is YYREEE (reference sequence). The CDR3 DNA is TGTGCCAGCAGCCCGCGGGCTAGCGGGGGGGAAGAGACCCAGTACTTC. Amino acid sequence: CASSPRASGGEETQYF.

This sequence joins TRBV15 and TRBJ1-4, with D tentatively TRBD1 (5 bases). The CDR3 sequence is 15 residues long. Germline-derived CDR1 and CDR2 are LNHNV and YYDKDF (reference sequence). The ends were cut back, 0 bases at V and 8 bases at J, with 13 bases in the middle. CDR3 in DNA: TGTGCCACCAGCAGAGATCAGGGTTGGGACGAAAAACTGTTTTTT. Protein sequence: CATSRDQGWDEKLFF.

This clone was seen a handful of times. The chain carries TRBV12-3 or TRBV12-4 and TRBJ2-7; D is possibly TRBD1 (6 bases). V lost 5 bases and J lost 6, with 14 bases in between. The CDR3 consists of 13 residues. CDR3: CASSRNRVSEQYF. Here the CDR3 DNA reads TGTGCCAGCAGTAGGAACAGGGTCTCCGAGCAGTACTTC.